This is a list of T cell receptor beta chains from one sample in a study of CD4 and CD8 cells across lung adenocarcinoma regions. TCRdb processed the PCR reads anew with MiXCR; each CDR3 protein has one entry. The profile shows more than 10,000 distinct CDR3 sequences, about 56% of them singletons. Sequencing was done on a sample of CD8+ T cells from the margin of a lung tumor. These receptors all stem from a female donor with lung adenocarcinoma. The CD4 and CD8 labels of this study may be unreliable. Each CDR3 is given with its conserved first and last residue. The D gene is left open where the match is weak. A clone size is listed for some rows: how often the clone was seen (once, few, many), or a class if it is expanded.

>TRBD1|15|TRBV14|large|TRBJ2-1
TGTGCCAGCAGCCAACTTGGCAGGGGGTACAATGAGCAGTTCTTC
CASSQLGRGYNEQFF
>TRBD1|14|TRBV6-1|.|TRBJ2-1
TGTGCCAGCAGGGAACCGGGACAGGGAGTCGAGCAGTTCTTC
CASREPGQGVEQFF
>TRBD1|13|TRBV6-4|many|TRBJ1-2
TGTGCCAGCAGTGAATCGCAGGGGGGCGTCTACACCTTC
CASSESQGGVYTF
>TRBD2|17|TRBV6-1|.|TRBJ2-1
TGTGCCAGCAGTGTATCTTTGCGGGGGGTCTCCAACAATACGCAGTTTTTT
CASSVSLRGVSNNTQFF
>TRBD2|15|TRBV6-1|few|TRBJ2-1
TGTGCCAGCAGGGGGGGACTAGCAGCTTCCAATGAGCAGTTCTTC
CASRGGLAASNEQFF
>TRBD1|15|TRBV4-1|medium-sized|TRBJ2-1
TGCGCCAGCAGTCAAGGGACAGGGGGCTACAATGAGCAGTTCTTC
CASSQGTGGYNEQFF
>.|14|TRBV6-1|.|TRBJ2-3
TGTGGCAGCCGGGGGATGGGAGGCAAAGATACTCAGTATTTC
CGSRGMGGKDTQYF
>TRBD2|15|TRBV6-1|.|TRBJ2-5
TGTGCCAGCCGAGAAGCGGGGGGTCCCCGAGAGACCCAGTACTTC
CASREAGGPRETQYF
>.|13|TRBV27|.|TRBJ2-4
TGTGCCAGCGGGCTGCGGGCCAAAAACATGCAGTACTTC
CASGLRAKNMQYF
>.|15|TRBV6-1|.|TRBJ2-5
TGTGCCAGGGGGCTGGGGGGGGGGGGCCCAGATACGCAGTACTTC
CARGLGGGGPDTQYF
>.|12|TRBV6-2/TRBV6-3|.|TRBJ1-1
TGTGCCAGCAGTTGGACTTACACTGAAGCTTTCTTT
CASSWTYTEAFF
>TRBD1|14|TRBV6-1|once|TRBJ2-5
TGTGCCAGCAGACGGGACAGGACCTCCGGGGCCCAGTACTTC
CASRRDRTSGAQYF
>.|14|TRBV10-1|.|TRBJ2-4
TGCGCGGGGCTCGGGGGGCGTGGCGGAGGGACTCAGTACTTC
CAGLGGRGGGTQYF
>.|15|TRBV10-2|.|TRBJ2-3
TGCGCCAGCAGAGATCGAGTGGGGGGCACAGACACTCAGTACTTT
CASRDRVGGTDTQYF
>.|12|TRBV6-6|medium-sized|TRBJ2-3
TGTGCCAGCAGTTTGGACGGCCAGGCGCAGTATTTT
CASSLDGQAQYF
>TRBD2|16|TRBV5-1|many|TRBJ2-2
TGCGCCAGCAGCTATGGCGGGGGGATTGACACCGGGGAGCTGTTTTTT
CASSYGGGIDTGELFF
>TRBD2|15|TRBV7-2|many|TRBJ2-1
TGTGCCAGCAGCTCCATAGCGGGGGGATTAAATGAGCAGTTCTTC
CASSSIAGGLNEQFF
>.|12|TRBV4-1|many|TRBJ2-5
TGCGCCAGCAGCCAAGAGCAAGAGACCCAGTACTTC
CASSQEQETQYF
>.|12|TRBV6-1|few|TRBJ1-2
TGTGCCAGCACCATCGGGGGCTATGGCTACACCTTC
CASTIGGYGYTF
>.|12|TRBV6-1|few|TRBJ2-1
TGTGCCAGCACTGAGGGATTCAATGAGCAGTTCTTC
CASTEGFNEQFF
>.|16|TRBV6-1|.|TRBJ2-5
TGTGCCAGCGGGGGGACCGGGGGCCGTGGCAAAGAGACCCAGTACTTC
CASGGTGGRGKETQYF
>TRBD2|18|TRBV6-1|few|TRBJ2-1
TGTGCCAGCAGTGAATGGGGACTAGCGGGAGGTACATACAATGAGCAGTTCTTC
CASSEWGLAGGTYNEQFF
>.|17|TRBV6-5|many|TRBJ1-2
TGTGCCAGCAGTTACTCGATCCAGGCAGGCCAACTTTATGGCTACACCTTC
CASSYSIQAGQLYGYTF
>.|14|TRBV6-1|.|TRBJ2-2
TGTGCCAGCAGAAGGACCCTGGGGACCGGGGAGCTGTTTTTT
CASRRTLGTGELFF
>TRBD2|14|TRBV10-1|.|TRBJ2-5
TGCGCGGGCAGCGGGGGCCCTGGCCAAGAGACCCAGTATTTC
CAGSGGPGQETQYF
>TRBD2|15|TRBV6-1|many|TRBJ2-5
TGTGCCAGCACCCCGGGACTAGCGGGACGAGAGACCCAGTACTTC
CASTPGLAGRETQYF
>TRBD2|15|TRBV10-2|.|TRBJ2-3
TGCGCCAGCAGAGCGGGACCGGGGAGCAAAAATACGCAGTATTTT
CASRAGPGSKNTQYF
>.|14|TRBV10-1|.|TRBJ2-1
TGCGCCAGCAGTGAGGGACTGAGGTCGAATGAGCAGTTCTTC
CASSEGLRSNEQFF
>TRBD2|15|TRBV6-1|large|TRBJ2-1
TGTGCCAGCATCGCCGGGACTAGCGGGCCCAATGAGCAGTTCTTC
CASIAGTSGPNEQFF
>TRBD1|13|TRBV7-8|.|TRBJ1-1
TGTGCCAGCAGCTTAGCACAGGGGGGGTTTGCTTTCTTT
CASSLAQGGFAFF
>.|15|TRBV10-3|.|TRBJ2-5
TGTGCCGGGGGGCTCAGAGGGCGTGACCAAGAGACCCAGTACTTC
CAGGLRGRDQETQYF